A selection of T cell receptor beta chains follows, all from one sample in a study of monozygotic twins with cystic fibrosis. Clones were sequenced by immunoSEQ multiplex PCR, and TCRdb holds only the in-frame ones, with some missing. The profile shows about 14,000 clones, 90% to 95% of them singletons. Sequencing was done on a sample of blood. All receptors come from a girl aged 2 to 9 with cystic fibrosis. Each CDR3 is given with its conserved first and last residue.

length: 16
V: TRBV5-8
CDR3: CASSFGSQAGLNTIYF

length: 11
V: TRBV6-5
CDR3: CASSLGPEAFF

length: 13
V: TRBV30
CDR3: CAYSSGGNQPQHF

length: 15
V: TRBV7-9
CDR3: CASSALGTSSYEQYF

length: 15
V: TRBV7-9
CDR3: CASSFDTPGATEAFF

length: 19
V: TRBV4-3
CDR3: CASSRGGMGGGQGGDTQYF

length: 13
V: TRBV7-9
CDR3: CASSLPGNTEAFF

length: 15
V: TRBV4-2
CDR3: CASSQVLGGRNEQYF

length: 15
V: TRBV4-2
CDR3: CASSPRGSEAYEQYF

length: 16
V: TRBV6-6
CDR3: CASSYSKGAGEDTQYF

length: 16
V: TRBV7-9
CDR3: CASSSPLAGAYNEQFF

length: 13
V: TRBV5-4
CDR3: CASSRGLATEAFF

length: 16
V: TRBV4-2
CDR3: CASRPAGYHSNQPQHF

length: 15
V: TRBV11-3
CDR3: CASSEKGQSREKLFF

length: 14
V: TRBV19
CDR3: CASSISGRVNEQFF

length: 14
V: TRBV5-4
CDR3: CASSPPGQIYGYTF

length: 14
V: TRBV29-1
CDR3: CSVKPGQVNTEAFF

length: 14
V: TRBV7-9
CDR3: CATTEVVGSYEQYF

length: 15
V: TRBV2
CDR3: CASSDRMGATGELFF

length: 19
V: TRBV7-6
CDR3: CASSSSQDGRRYSSYEQYF

length: 13
V: TRBV5-6
CDR3: CASSLAGGGELFF

length: 16
V: TRBV7-9
CDR3: CASSLGGGAGIYGYTF

length: 16
V: TRBV4-1
CDR3: CASSQATDSSTDTQYF

length: 15
V: TRBV19
CDR3: CASSTARGPNEKLFF

length: 13
V: TRBV2
CDR3: CASSPGFPGKLFF

length: 15
V: TRBV29-1
CDR3: CSVEDVGDTSYEQYF

length: 18
V: TRBV7-8
CDR3: CASSLWTSGSTYVSEQYF

length: 14
V: TRBV19
CDR3: CASSRQPYTGELFF

length: 13
V: TRBV30
CDR3: CAWSVQGRETQYF

length: 12
V: TRBV9
CDR3: CASSDSNTEAFF

length: 12
V: TRBV14
CDR3: CASSPSGNTIYF

length: 16
V: TRBV7-3
CDR3: CASSLTGGTSADTQYF

length: 12
V: TRBV28
CDR3: CASNSAYYGYTF

length: 12
V: TRBV29-1
CDR3: CSVIRQVGEQFF

length: 14
V: TRBV28
CDR3: CASRTNRVGTEAFF

length: 13
V: TRBV27
CDR3: CASKEAITGELFF

length: 13
V: TRBV5-1
CDR3: CASSSGQGGPQHF

length: 15
V: TRBV5-1
CDR3: CASSPYLDRVDEQYF

length: 16
V: TRBV19
CDR3: CASSMLDRGHNQPQHF

length: 15
V: TRBV18
CDR3: CASSPRTGLSYEQYF

length: 11
V: TRBV2
CDR3: CASSEGTEAFF

length: 16
V: TRBV4-1
CDR3: CASSREEAGPEYEQYF

length: 15
V: TRBV7-3
CDR3: CASSPTGVRTGELFF

length: 13
V: TRBV11-3
CDR3: CASSRTGLDTQYF

length: 13
V: TRBV4-3
CDR3: CASSQLIGQPQHF

length: 17
V: TRBV15
CDR3: CATSRDEARTGDQPQHF

length: 15
V: TRBV11-3
CDR3: CASNLLGAVGGELFF

length: 14
V: TRBV10-3
CDR3: CAISEYDSGNTIYF

length: 17
V: TRBV7-9
CDR3: CASSLGTNRDRVYGYTF

length: 12
V: TRBV30
CDR3: CAWSVFGDGYTF

length: 17
V: TRBV4-1
CDR3: CASSQSPGTVGVYGYTF

length: 15
V: TRBV5-6
CDR3: CASSLDPGTHNEQFF

length: 13
V: TRBV2
CDR3: CASRRDSLNEQFF

length: 19
V: TRBV10-2
CDR3: CASSGKGLAGGTSTDTQYF

length: 14
V: TRBV18
CDR3: CASSVRQGNTEAFF